This TCR beta chain was sequenced during a study of T cells in Graves' hyperthyroidism and ophthalmopathy (dated by TCRdb to 2018 to 2020). General notes on the study: TCR V-J signatures able to tell the groups apart were searched for in a discovery cohort of 90 to 100 patients, of whom fewer than 45 had Graves' ophthalmopathy and 57 had stable Graves' hyperthyroidism. After sampling, hyperthyroidism patients received methimazole starting at 30 mg daily, and ophthalmopathy patients received high-dose intravenous methylprednisolone. Thyroid tissue and blood T-cell repertoires from over 5 Graves' hyperthyroidism patients were also compared in the study. The roughly 90 discovery patients were divided at random into training and test sets in a 7:3 ratio. Whether ophthalmopathy could be predicted prospectively was tested in an independent validation cohort made up of 18 hyperthyroidism patients plus 17 patients who later progressed to ophthalmopathy. According to the paper, TCR Vbeta CDR3 sequencing was carried out on 135 peripheral blood samples, which came from 40 to 45 ophthalmopathy, under 85 hyperthyroidism and roughly 17 progressor patients.

Amplification of TCR beta CDR3 regions was carried out from RNA transcripts. A first-round RT-PCR of the TCR CDR3 used the HTBI primer set with the Qiagen OneStep RT-PCR kit. Libraries were constructed in a second round of multiplex PCR, after which size selection and purification were performed. The libraries were sequenced on an Illumina HiSeq2000 using paired-end 100 bp reads. The paper's data handling went like this. Raw data were processed with SOAPnuke, discarding reads with adapters, uncalled bases, mean Phred below 15, or no exact constant-primer or identifier match. High-quality paired reads were merged using COPE v1.2.5, and each unique nucleotide sequence was defined as a clonotype. Clonotypes were aligned to IMGT TRBV, TRBD and TRBJ reference segments using MiTCR v1.1. The analysis was restricted to V-J combinations with a frequency above 0.0001, which together covered approximately 99% of the repertoires. The TCS score was defined as F50 (clonal expansion) divided by E x V (chaos), with BLOSUM62-based TCRdist calculated between CDR3 peptides within each V-J. Welch's t-statistics and random forest reduced around 520 V-J features to 10 to 15, which were used in a naive Bayes classifier (R e1071). TCRdb ran its own pipeline on the public reads, namely fastp trimming at Q25 and MiXCR clone calling, and kept in-frame beta chains. Every CDR3 protein is listed once, alongside the most common genes and DNA of its rows. The V and J calls were not made by the authors but by TCRdb's processing. The sample table holds a few hundred thousand distinct CDR3 sequences, of which under 60% were seen once. 6.5% to 9% of the sample goes to the ten largest clones.

With regard to this clonotype: The antigen it recognizes is unknown. Base qualities are not recorded, but no much larger clone differs from it by a single base.

Stable Graves' hyperthyroidism was defined as the absence of progression to ophthalmopathy over 18 months of follow-up. Hyperthyroidism patients were aged 18 to 65 years and newly diagnosed, with disease duration of less than 2 months. Patients with uncontrolled infections, other autoimmune diseases, pregnancy or lactation were excluded. Diagnoses relied on clinical symptoms, serum thyroxine and TRAb, thyroid ultrasound and orbital computed tomography. Total RNA was extracted using Trizol reagent, and RNA quality was assessed on an Agilent 2100 Bioanalyzer. Overall study results and their limits: During validation, the model predicted progression to ophthalmopathy a median of approximately 6.5 months ahead of onset, with around 71% sensitivity and 72.22% specificity. Blood samples also contained most of the expanded thyroid clonotypes (frequency above 0.001), which suggests that blood repertoires may reflect thyroid immune responses. A 13 V-J signature model separated ophthalmopathy from stable hyperthyroidism, with 87.88% sensitivity and roughly 81% specificity in cross-validation and 80%/75% in testing. No statistical method was used to set the sample size in advance, and investigators knew the group allocation.

Input material: peripheral blood or thyroid tissue (not recorded which). The clonotype comes from a woman aged 18-29 years with Graves' hyperthyroidism. Donor details come from another sample of the same person, matched by shared clones.

The nucleotides are TGTGCCACCCAGGTTTATATCAATCAGCCCCAGCATTTT. The encoded protein is CATQVYINQPQHF. The V and J segments used are TRBV19 and TRBJ1-5; the D gene remains uncertain. V is reduced by 10 bases and J by 3 bases, leaving a spacing of 13 bases between them. CDR1 and CDR2, looked up from the germline V gene (reference sequence), are LNHDA and SQIVND. The CDR3 covers 13 residues, taking in both the cysteine and the phenylalanine. CDR3 DNA is the only sequence kept; it has 39 bases, read in frame from the first base.